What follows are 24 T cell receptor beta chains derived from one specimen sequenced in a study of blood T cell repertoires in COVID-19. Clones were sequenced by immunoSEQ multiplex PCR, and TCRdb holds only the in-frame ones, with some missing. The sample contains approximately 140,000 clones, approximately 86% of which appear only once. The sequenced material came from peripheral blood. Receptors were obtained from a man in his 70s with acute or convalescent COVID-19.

The CDR3 spells CASSSGQVYGYTF. In nucleotides, the CDR3 is TGTGCCAGCAGTTCGGGACAGGTTTATGGCTACACCTTC. The V gene is TRBV28, the J gene TRBJ1-2; 8 positions agree with TRBD1. The germline V gene has CDR1 MDHEN and CDR2 SYDVKM. This CDR3 spans 13 amino acids. V was pared by 4 bases and J by 5 bases, with 3 bases of the junction left unmatched.

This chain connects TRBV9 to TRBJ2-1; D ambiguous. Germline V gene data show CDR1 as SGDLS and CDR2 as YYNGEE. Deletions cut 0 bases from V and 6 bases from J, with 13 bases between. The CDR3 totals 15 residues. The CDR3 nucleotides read TGTGCCAGCAGCGTAGCGGGTGCGTCCGTCAATGAGCAGTTCTTC. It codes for CASSVAGASVNEQFF.

DNA of the CDR3: TGTGCCAGCAGCGTAGCCCAGAACACTGAAGCTTTCTTT. Amino acids: CASSVAQNTEAFF. The rearrangement links TRBV9 to TRBJ1-1, with D uncertain. V was trimmed by 0 bases and J by 1 base, leaving 4 bases between them. Germline V gives CDR1 SGDLS, CDR2 YYNGEE. The CDR3 sequence is 13 residues long. The whole variable domain, filled in from reference TRBV9 and TRBJ1-1, reads DSGVTQTPKHLITATGQRVTLRCSPRSGDLSVYWYQQSLDQGLQFLIQYYNGEERAKGNILERFSAQQFPDLHSELNLSSLELGDSALYFCASSVAQNTEAFFGQGTRLTVV.

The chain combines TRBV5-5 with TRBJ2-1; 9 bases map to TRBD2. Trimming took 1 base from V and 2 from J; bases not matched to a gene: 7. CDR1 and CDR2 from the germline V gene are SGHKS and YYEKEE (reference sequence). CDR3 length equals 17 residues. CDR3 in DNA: TGTGCCAGCAGCTTGACTAGCGGGCGTCTAACCTACAATGAGCAGTTCTTC. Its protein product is CASSLTSGRLTYNEQFF.

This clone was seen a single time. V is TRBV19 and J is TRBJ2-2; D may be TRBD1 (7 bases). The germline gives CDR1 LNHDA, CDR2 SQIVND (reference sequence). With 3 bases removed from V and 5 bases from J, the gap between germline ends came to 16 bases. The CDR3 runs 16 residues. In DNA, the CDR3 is TGTGCCAGTAGTATTACGACAGGGAGGCTGACCGGGGAGCTGTTTTTT. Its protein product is CASSITTGRLTGELFF. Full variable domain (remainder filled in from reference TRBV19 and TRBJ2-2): DGGITQSPKYLFRKEGQNVTLSCEQNLNHDAMYWYRQDPGQGLRLIYYSQIVNDFQKGDIAEGYSVSREKKESFPLTVTSAQKNPTAFYLCASSITTGRLTGELFFGEGSRLTVL.

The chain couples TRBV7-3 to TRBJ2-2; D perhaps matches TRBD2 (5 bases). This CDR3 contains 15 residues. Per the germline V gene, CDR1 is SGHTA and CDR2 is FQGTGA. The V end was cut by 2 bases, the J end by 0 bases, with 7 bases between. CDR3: CASSLGGPNTGELFF. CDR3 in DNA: TGTGCCAGCAGCTTAGGAGGACCGAACACCGGGGAGCTGTTTTTT.

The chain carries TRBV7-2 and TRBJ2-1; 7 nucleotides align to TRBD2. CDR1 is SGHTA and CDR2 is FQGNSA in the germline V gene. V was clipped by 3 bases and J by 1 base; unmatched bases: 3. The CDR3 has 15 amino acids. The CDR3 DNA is TGTGCCAGCAGCTTTGGCGGGAGTTCCTACAATGAGCAGTTCTTC. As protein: CASSFGGSSYNEQFF.

The CDR3 loop is CASSKARASGRSYNEQFF. DNA for the CDR3: TGTGCCAGCAGCAAAGCTCGCGCTAGCGGGAGGAGTTACAATGAGCAGTTCTTC. The chain links TRBV21-1 to TRBJ2-1; the table assigns TRBD2, which was not confirmed against the DNA. TRBV21-1 is described as a pseudogene. This CDR3 is 18 amino acids long.

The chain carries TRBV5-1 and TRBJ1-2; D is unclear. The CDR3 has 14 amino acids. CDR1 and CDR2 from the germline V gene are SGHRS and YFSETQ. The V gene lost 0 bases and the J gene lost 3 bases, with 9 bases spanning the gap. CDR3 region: CASSLALADYGYTF. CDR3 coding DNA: TGCGCCAGCAGCTTGGCACTGGCGGACTATGGCTACACCTTC. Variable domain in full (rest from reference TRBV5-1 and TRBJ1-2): KAGVTQTPRYLIKTRGQQVTLSCSPISGHRSVSWYQQTPGQGLQFLFEYFSETQRNKGNFPGRFSGRQFSNSRSEMNVSTLELGDSALYLCASSLALADYGYTFGSGTRLTVV.

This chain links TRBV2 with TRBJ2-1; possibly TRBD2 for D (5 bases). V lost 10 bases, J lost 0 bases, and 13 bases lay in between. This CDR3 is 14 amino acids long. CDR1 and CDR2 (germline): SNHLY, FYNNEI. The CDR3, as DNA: TGTGCCACCCAGGAACGGGACTCCTACAATGAGCAGTTCTTC. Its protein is CATQERDSYNEQFF.

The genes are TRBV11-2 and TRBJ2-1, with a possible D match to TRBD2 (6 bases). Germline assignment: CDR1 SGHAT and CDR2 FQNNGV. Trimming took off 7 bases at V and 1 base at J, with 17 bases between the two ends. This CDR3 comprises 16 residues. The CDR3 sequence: CASTQPGGGSYNEQFF. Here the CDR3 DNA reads TGTGCCAGCACCCAACCCGGTGGAGGGTCCTACAATGAGCAGTTCTTC.

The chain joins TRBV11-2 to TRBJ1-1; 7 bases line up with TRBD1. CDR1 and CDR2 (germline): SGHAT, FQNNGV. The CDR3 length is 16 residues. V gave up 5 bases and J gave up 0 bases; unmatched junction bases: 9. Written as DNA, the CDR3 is TGTGCCAGCAGCCCGTTGGGACAGATTTTGAACACTGAAGCTTTCTTT. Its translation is CASSPLGQILNTEAFF.

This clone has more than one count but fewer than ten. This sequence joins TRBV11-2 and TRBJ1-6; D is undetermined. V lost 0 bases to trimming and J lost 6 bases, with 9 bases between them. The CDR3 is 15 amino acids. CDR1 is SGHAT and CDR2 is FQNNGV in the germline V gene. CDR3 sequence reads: CASSLDQQTNSPLHF. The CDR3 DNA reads TGTGCCAGCAGCTTAGATCAACAGACTAATTCACCCCTCCACTTT.

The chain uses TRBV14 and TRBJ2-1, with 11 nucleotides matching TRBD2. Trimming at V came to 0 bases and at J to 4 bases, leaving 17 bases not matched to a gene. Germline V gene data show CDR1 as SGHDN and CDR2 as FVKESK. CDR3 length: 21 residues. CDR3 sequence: CASSQDGPGPWGLAAYNEQFF. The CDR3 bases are TGTGCCAGCAGCCAAGATGGACCGGGGCCTTGGGGACTAGCGGCTTACAATGAGCAGTTCTTC.

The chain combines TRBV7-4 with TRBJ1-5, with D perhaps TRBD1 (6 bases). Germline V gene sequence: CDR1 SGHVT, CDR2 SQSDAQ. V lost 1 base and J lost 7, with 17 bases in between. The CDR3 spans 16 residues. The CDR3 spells CASSLERQDGGQPQHF. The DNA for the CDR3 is TGTGCCAGCAGCTTAGAGAGACAGGATGGTGGACAGCCCCAGCATTTT.

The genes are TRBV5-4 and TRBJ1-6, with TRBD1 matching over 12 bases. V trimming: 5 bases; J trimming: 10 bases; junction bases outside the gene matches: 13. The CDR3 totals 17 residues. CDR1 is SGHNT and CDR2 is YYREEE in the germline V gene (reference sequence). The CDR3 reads CASSKVGTGTGGSPLHF. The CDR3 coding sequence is TGTGCCAGCAGTAAGGTGGGAACCGGGACAGGGGGCTCACCCCTCCACTTT. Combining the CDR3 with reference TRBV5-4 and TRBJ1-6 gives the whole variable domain ETGVTQSPTHLIKTRGQQVTLRCSSQSGHNTVSWYQQALGQGPQFIFQYYREEENGRGNFPPRFSGLQFPNYSSELNVNALELDDSALYLCASSKVGTGTGGSPLHFGNGTRLTVT.

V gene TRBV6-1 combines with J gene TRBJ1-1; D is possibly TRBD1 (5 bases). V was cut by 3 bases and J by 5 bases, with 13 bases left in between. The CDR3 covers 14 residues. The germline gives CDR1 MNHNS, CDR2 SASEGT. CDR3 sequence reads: CASSDMGLKTEAFF. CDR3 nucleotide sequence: TGTGCCAGCAGTGATATGGGGCTCAAAACTGAAGCTTTCTTT.

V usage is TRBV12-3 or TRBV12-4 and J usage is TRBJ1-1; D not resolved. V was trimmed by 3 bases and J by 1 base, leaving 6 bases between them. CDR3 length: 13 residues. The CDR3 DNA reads TGTGCCAGCAGTTTCAACAGGAACACTGAAGCTTTCTTT. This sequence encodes CASSFNRNTEAFF.

The CDR3: CASSSSDRDFYEQYF. CDR3 DNA: TGTGCCAGCAGCTCGTCCGACAGGGATTTCTACGAGCAGTACTTC. The rearrangement links TRBV11-2 to TRBJ2-7; 7 bases are shared with TRBD1. Looked up from germline, CDR1 is SGHAT and CDR2 is FQNNGV. V was clipped by 4 bases and J by 3 bases; unmatched bases: 9. The CDR3 consists of 15 residues.

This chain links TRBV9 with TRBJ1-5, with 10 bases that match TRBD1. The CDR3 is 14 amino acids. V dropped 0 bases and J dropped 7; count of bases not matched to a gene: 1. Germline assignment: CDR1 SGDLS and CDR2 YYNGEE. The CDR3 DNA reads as TGTGCCAGCAGCGTAGGGACAGGGGGGCAGCCCCAGCATTTT. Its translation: CASSVGTGGQPQHF.

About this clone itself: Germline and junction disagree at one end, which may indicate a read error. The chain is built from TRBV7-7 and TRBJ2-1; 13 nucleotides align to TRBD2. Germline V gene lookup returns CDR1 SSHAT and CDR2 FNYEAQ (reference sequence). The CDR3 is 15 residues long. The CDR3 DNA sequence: TGTGCTAGCAGCTCTGGACTAGCGGGGGTCAATGAGCAGTTCTTC. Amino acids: CASSSGLAGVNEQFF.

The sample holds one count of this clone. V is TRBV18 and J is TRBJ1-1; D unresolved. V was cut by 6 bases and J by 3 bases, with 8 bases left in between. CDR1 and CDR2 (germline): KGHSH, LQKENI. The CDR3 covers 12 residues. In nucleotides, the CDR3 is TGTGCCAGCTCGGAACGGGACACTGAAGCTTTCTTT. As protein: CASSERDTEAFF.

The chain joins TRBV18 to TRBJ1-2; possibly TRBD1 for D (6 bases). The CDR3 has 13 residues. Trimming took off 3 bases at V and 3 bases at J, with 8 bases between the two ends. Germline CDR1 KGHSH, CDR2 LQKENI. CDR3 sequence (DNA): TGTGCCAGCTCACCGAGGACAGACTATGGCTACACCTTC. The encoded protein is CASSPRTDYGYTF.

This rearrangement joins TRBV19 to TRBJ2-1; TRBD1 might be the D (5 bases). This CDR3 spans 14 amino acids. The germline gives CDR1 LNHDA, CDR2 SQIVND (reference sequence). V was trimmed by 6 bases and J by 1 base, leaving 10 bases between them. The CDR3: CASSNQGSYNEQFF. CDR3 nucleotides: TGTGCCAGTAGCAACCAGGGTTCCTACAATGAGCAGTTCTTC.